The 25 T cell receptor beta chains in this list originate from one sample, sequenced in a study of beta chain features in type 1 diabetes. The authors reverse transcribed all of the isolated RNA, so sequencing captured expressed TCRB transcripts. The assay was immunoSEQ multiplex PCR, and TCRdb's table has in-frame clones only and misses some. The sample yields about 290,000 clones, 7% to 9% seen once. The source material was central memory CD4+ T cells from blood. These receptors originate from a woman under 30 in good health.

This chain uses TRBV29-1 with TRBJ1-1, with 7 bases matching TRBD1. Germline CDR1 SQVTM, CDR2 ANQGSEA. V lost 4 bases to trimming and J lost 0 bases; unmatched junction nucleotides: 2. The CDR3 spans 13 residues. CDR3 coding DNA: TGCAGCGTTGCGGGACAGCTGAACACTGAAGCTTTCTTT. It encodes CSVAGQLNTEAFF.

Only a few counts were recorded for this clone. The chain couples TRBV29-1 to TRBJ2-3, with D unclear. V was shortened by 5 bases and J by 0 bases, with 6 bases between the two germline ends. The CDR3 is 12 amino acids. The germline CDR1 and CDR2 sequences are SQVTM and ANQGSEA. The CDR3 sequence: CSVIQSTDTQYF. CDR3 DNA sequence: TGCAGCGTTATACAGAGCACAGATACGCAGTATTTT.

The chain has TRBV7-8 and TRBJ2-1; D is perhaps TRBD2 (6 bases). CDR3 length equals 14 residues. Per germline, CDR1 SGHVS and CDR2 FQNEAQ. The V and J ends lost 5 bases and 9 bases respectively, with 17 bases between them. The DNA for the CDR3 is TGTGCCAGCAGCCCCCGCCGGGAGAGGGGTGAGCAGTTCTTC. Encoded protein: CASSPRRERGEQFF. Together with reference TRBV7-8 and TRBJ2-1, the CDR3 gives the full variable domain: GAGVSQSPRYKVAKRGQDVALRCDPISGHVSLFWYQQALGQGPEFLTYFQNEAQLDKSGLPSDRFFAERPEGSVSTLKIQRTQQEDSAVYLCASSPRRERGEQFFGPGTRLTVL.

CDR3 loop: CASSPNGQETDGYTF. As DNA, the CDR3 is TGTGCCAGCTCACCGAACGGACAGGAAACTGATGGCTACACCTTC. The chain has TRBV18 and TRBJ1-2; 7 nucleotides agree with TRBD1. This CDR3 is built from 15 residues. V trimming: 3 bases; J trimming: 6 bases; junction bases outside the gene matches: 10. The germline CDR1 and CDR2 sequences are KGHSH and LQKENI.

This clone showed up just a few times. The V gene is TRBV28, the J gene TRBJ1-6, with a weak D call TRBD1 (5 bases). Germline V CDR1 and CDR2: MDHEN, SYDVKM. V dropped 4 bases and J dropped 4 bases, with 8 bases sitting between them. CDR3 size: 14 residues. The CDR3 sequence: CASSYGGYNSPLHF. DNA of the CDR3: TGTGCCAGCAGTTACGGGGGGTATAATTCACCCCTCCACTTT.

The rearrangement links TRBV27 to TRBJ1-1; D is perhaps TRBD1 (6 bases). This CDR3 is 15 amino acids long. Trimming stripped 6 bases from V and 4 bases from J, with 18 bases between. Germline CDR1 and CDR2: MNHEY and SMNVEV (reference sequence). The CDR3 here is CASRKMGDRRTEAFF. The CDR3 DNA reads TGTGCCAGCAGGAAAATGGGTGACAGGCGCACTGAAGCTTTCTTT.

The chain has TRBV29-1 and TRBJ1-4, with TRBD1 matching 9 bases. V trimming: 0 bases; J trimming: 5 bases; junction bases outside the gene matches: 1. Germline CDR1 is SQVTM and CDR2 is ANQGSEA. The CDR3 sequence is 14 residues long. CDR3 in DNA: TGCAGCGTTGAAGAAGGGACAGGGAATGAAAAACTGTTTTTT. Translating gives CSVEEGTGNEKLFF.

This clone was observed a handful of times. The gene calls are TRBV16 and TRBJ1-4; D is perhaps TRBD1 (6 bases). The CDR3 totals 15 residues. CDR1 KGHSY and CDR2 FQNENV come from the germline V gene. V gave up 2 bases and J gave up 5 bases, with 12 bases separating them. CDR3 sequence reads: CASSQTTGKNEKLFF. In DNA, the CDR3 is TGTGCCAGCAGCCAAACAACAGGGAAAAATGAAAAACTGTTTTTT.

This clone came up a few times. The chain joins TRBV7-2 to TRBJ2-7; no clear D gene. The CDR3 sequence is 16 residues long. Germline values: CDR1 SGHTA, CDR2 FQGNSA. Between the trimmed V and J ends, which lost 0 bases and 4 bases, there was a span of 16 bases. CDR3 DNA: TGTGCCAGCAGCTTAGCCGTCCCGCCTGGGGTATACGAGCAGTACTTC. This gives the protein CASSLAVPPGVYEQYF.

The V gene is TRBV19, the J gene TRBJ2-3; D is perhaps TRBD1 (5 bases). Germline CDR1 reads LNHDA; CDR2 reads SQIVND (reference sequence). Trimming cost V 1 base and J 4 bases, with 9 bases left between them. This CDR3 is built from 14 residues. The DNA of the CDR3 is TGTGCCAGTAGTATAGGAACAGGCCCAGATACGCAGTATTTT. It translates to CASSIGTGPDTQYF.

This clone appeared a few times. V and J are TRBV7-2 and TRBJ1-2, with a possible D match to TRBD1 (5 bases). The CDR3 is 13 residues long. The germline gives CDR1 SGHTA, CDR2 FQGNSA. V was clipped by 5 bases and J by 5 bases, with 12 bases between them. The CDR3 loop reads CASSPDRTYGYTF. CDR3 DNA sequence: TGTGCCAGCAGCCCCGACAGAACGTATGGCTACACCTTC.

This clone showed up just a few times. The rearrangement links TRBV4-1 to TRBJ2-7; 14 bases line up with TRBD2. The CDR3 has 19 amino acids. V dropped 3 bases and J dropped 4; count of bases not matched to a gene: 14. Germline V gene data show CDR1 as MGHRA and CDR2 as YSYEKL. CDR3 amino acids: CASSQHGLAGGLVLYEQYV. The CDR3, as DNA: TGCGCCAGCAGCCAGCACGGACTAGCGGGGGGCCTTGTGCTGTACGAGCAGTACGTC.

This clone occurred a few times. The chain has TRBV27 and TRBJ2-1; no definite D call. CDR1 is MNHEY and CDR2 is SMNVEV in the germline V gene (reference sequence). V lost 6 bases and J lost 6, with 12 bases in between. The CDR3 has 13 amino acids. In DNA, the CDR3 is TGTGCCAGCAGACCCTTGGGTCTCAATGAGCAGTTCTTC. This encodes CASRPLGLNEQFF.

This clone was recorded many times. The chain joins TRBV19 to TRBJ1-1; TRBD1 might be the D (5 bases). The CDR3 consists of 13 residues. Germline lookup yields CDR1 LNHDA and CDR2 SQIVND (reference sequence). The ends were cut back, 9 bases at V and 3 bases at J, with 14 bases in the middle. CDR3 nucleotides: TGTGCCAGCGGGGCAACTCGGTACACTGAAGCTTTCTTT. This translates into CASGATRYTEAFF.

This clone was observed at least ten times. The chain combines TRBV6-6 with TRBJ1-3; TRBD1 is a possible D gene (5 bases). Deletions cut 9 bases from V and 7 bases from J, with 13 bases between. Germline V gene lookup returns CDR1 MNHNY and CDR2 SVGAGI (reference sequence). The CDR3 consists of 12 residues. Here the CDR3 DNA reads TGTGCCAGTCAGGACACCTCGAACACCATATATTTT. Amino acids: CASQDTSNTIYF.

The gene calls are TRBV4-2 and TRBJ1-1; D gene unclear. CDR3 length: 12 residues. CDR1 is LGHNA, CDR2 YNFKEQ, per germline. V was shortened by 1 base and J by 10 bases, with 10 bases between the two germline ends. CDR3 DNA: TGTGCCAGCAGCCAAGGGAGTGGCGGAGCTTTCTTT. Translated: CASSQGSGGAFF.

Here the CDR3 reads CASRPTEVSSGANVLTF. Here the CDR3 DNA reads TGTGCCAGTAGGCCGACCGAGGTGAGCTCTGGGGCCAACGTCCTGACTTTC. The rearrangement links TRBV19 to TRBJ2-6; D remains unclear. The V and J ends lost 6 bases and 0 bases respectively, with 15 bases between them. The CDR3 consists of 17 residues. Germline CDR1 reads LNHDA; CDR2 reads SQIVND (reference sequence).

This chain links TRBV9 with TRBJ1-1; D is unclear. V lost 0 bases, J lost 4 bases, and 13 bases lay in between. The CDR3 is made up of 15 amino acids. The germline gives CDR1 SGDLS, CDR2 YYNGEE. This chain's CDR3 is CASSVAVGRSTEAFF. CDR3 bases: TGTGCCAGCAGCGTAGCTGTCGGACGGAGCACTGAAGCTTTCTTT.

J is TRBJ1-1 and V is TRBV9; 10 positions match TRBD1. Trimming removed 5 bases from V and 6 bases from J; junction bases left unmatched: 7. This CDR3 is 14 amino acids long. The germline gives CDR1 SGDLS, CDR2 YYNGEE. The CDR3 DNA sequence: TGTGCCAGCAGTGCCTGGACAGGGGGGTCTGAAGCTTTCTTT. Its protein is CASSAWTGGSEAFF.

The chain carries TRBV6-5 and TRBJ2-5, with 8 bases lining up with TRBD1. The V gene's germline CDR1 is MNHEY and CDR2 SVGAGI. V dropped 3 bases and J dropped 4; count of bases not matched to a gene: 4. The CDR3 runs 14 residues. CDR3: CASSYEQGGETQYF. In DNA form, the CDR3 reads TGTGCCAGCAGTTATGAACAGGGGGGAGAGACCCAGTACTTC.

This clone was detected a few times. V usage is TRBV18 and J usage is TRBJ2-2, with D maybe TRBD2 (5 bases). This CDR3 has 15 amino acids. V was clipped by 2 bases and J by 2 bases, with 9 bases between them. The germline gives CDR1 KGHSH, CDR2 LQKENI. This CDR3 reads CASSPKGANTGELFF. DNA for the CDR3: TGTGCCAGCTCACCAAAGGGAGCCAACACCGGGGAGCTGTTTTTT.

The chain joins TRBV30 to TRBJ1-6; a possible D gene is TRBD1 (6 bases). The CDR3 is 13 amino acids. Germline V gives CDR1 GTSNPN, CDR2 SVGIG (reference sequence). V was cut by 4 bases and J by 7 bases, with 11 bases left in between. As DNA, the CDR3 is TGTGCCTGGATGACAGGACCAAATTCACCCCTCCACTTT. It translates to CAWMTGPNSPLHF.

V is TRBV2 and J is TRBJ2-4; D is uncertain. V lost 5 bases and J 2 bases, leaving 10 bases between the germline ends. There are 14 residues in the CDR3. In germline, CDR1 is SNHLY, CDR2 FYNNEI. Here the CDR3 reads CASSYLGPKNIQYF. CDR3 bases: TGTGCCAGCAGTTACCTGGGCCCCAAAAACATTCAGTACTTC. Drawing the rest from reference TRBV2 and TRBJ2-4, the complete variable domain is EPEVTQTPSHQVTQMGQEVILRCVPISNHLYFYWYRQILGQKVEFLVSFYNNEISEKSEIFDDQFSVERPDGSNFTLKIRSTKLEDSAMYFCASSYLGPKNIQYFGAGTRLSVL.

This clone was counted between two and nine times. The genes are TRBV2 and TRBJ1-2; 11 bases line up with TRBD1. CDR3 length: 12 amino acids. Germline lookup yields CDR1 SNHLY and CDR2 FYNNEI. V was clipped by 6 bases and J by 12 bases; unmatched bases: 6. The CDR3 coding sequence is TGTGCCAGCAGAGGGACAGGGGGATTGCACACCTTC. Translation: CASRGTGGLHTF. Full variable domain (missing parts from reference TRBV2 and TRBJ1-2): EPEVTQTPSHQVTQMGQEVILRCVPISNHLYFYWYRQILGQKVEFLVSFYNNEISEKSEIFDDQFSVERPDGSNFTLKIRSTKLEDSAMYFCASRGTGGLHTFGSGTRLTVV.

This clone was seen only once. The rearrangement joins TRBV7-3 to TRBJ1-1, with D maybe TRBD1 (5 bases). This CDR3 comprises 14 residues. Looked up from germline, CDR1 is SGHTA and CDR2 is FQGTGA. Deletions cut 5 bases from V and 1 base from J, with 11 bases between. The CDR3 loop is CASSQGRENTEAFF. The DNA for the CDR3 is TGTGCCAGCAGCCAGGGACGGGAGAACACTGAAGCTTTCTTT.